Listed here are 16 T cell receptor beta chains from one sample, sequenced in a study of shared clonotypes between healthy human individuals. Assay: immunoSEQ multiplex PCR; the TCRdb copy retains only in-frame clones and omits some. This table has roughly 1,600,000 clones, approximately 98.5% appearing once. Sequences were obtained from naive CD4+ T cells sorted from blood. The subset here: CD45RA+ positively selected. The receptors here all came from a young man in good health.

J is TRBJ2-7 and V is TRBV5-5, with D possibly TRBD1 on 6 matching bases. CDR3 size: 15 residues. Trimming pared 4 bases from V and 2 bases from J, leaving 16 bases between. CDR1 is SGHKS and CDR2 is YYEKEE in the germline V gene (reference sequence). CDR3 residues: CASSRIPDRAYEQYF. The CDR3 DNA follows: TGTGCCAGCAGCCGGATCCCGGACAGAGCCTACGAGCAGTACTTC.

This chain joins TRBV27 and TRBJ2-7, with a tentative D call TRBD2 (5 bases). V dropped 5 bases and J dropped 5 bases, with 22 bases sitting between them. CDR1 MNHEY and CDR2 SMNVEV come from the germline V gene (reference sequence). The CDR3 has 16 residues. CDR3 nucleotides: TGTGCCAGCAGTCGCCGTAGGAGCCCGGGGTACAACGAGCAGTACTTC. It is translated as CASSRRRSPGYNEQYF.

The chain carries TRBV28 and TRBJ1-5; D remains unclear. Germline V lookup: CDR1 MDHEN, CDR2 SYDVKM. Trimming removed 6 bases from V and 6 bases from J, with 12 bases in between. CDR3 length: 13 residues. The CDR3 DNA follows: TGTGCCAGCAGGGACCAGGAGTTTCAGCCCCAGCATTTT. This encodes CASRDQEFQPQHF.

The gene calls are TRBV19 and TRBJ2-1; 7 nucleotides align to TRBD2. The J segment lost 0 bases and the V segment lost 2 bases, leaving 10 bases of the junction unmatched. The germline V gene encodes CDR1 LNHDA and CDR2 SQIVND (reference sequence). The CDR3 is 18 amino acids. CDR3 in DNA: TGTGCCAGTAGTATAAGGGGTAGCGGGCCACTCTCCTACAATGAGCAGTTCTTC. It encodes CASSIRGSGPLSYNEQFF.

This chain links TRBV7-2 with TRBJ2-7; no clear D gene. Trimming cost V 1 base and J 4 bases, with 11 bases left between them. Germline CDR1 is SGHTA and CDR2 is FQGNSA. CDR3 length equals 14 residues. CDR3 in DNA: TGTGCCAGCAGCTTAGAGTGGGATGATTACGAGCAGTACTTC. Protein product: CASSLEWDDYEQYF.

The gene calls are TRBV19 and TRBJ2-2; the D gene is possibly TRBD1 (5 bases). The CDR3 sequence is 15 residues long. Germline V gene sequence: CDR1 LNHDA, CDR2 SQIVND (reference sequence). Trimming took 5 bases from V and 7 from J, leaving 17 bases between them. The CDR3 DNA reads TGTGCCAGTAGTCTGTCCCCAGGGTTTGGCGGGGAGCTGTTTTTT. Translated, it gives CASSLSPGFGGELFF.

The chain combines TRBV5-4 with TRBJ2-1, with TRBD2 matching over 13 bases. The germline CDR1 and CDR2 sequences are SGHNT and YYREEE (reference sequence). Unmatched junction bases numbered 11, after V lost 4 bases and J lost 7 bases. This CDR3 contains 17 residues. The CDR3 sequence is CASSGRTSGSAINEQFF. The CDR3 region has the DNA TGTGCCAGCAGCGGTAGGACTAGCGGGAGCGCCATAAATGAGCAGTTCTTC.

The rearrangement links TRBV25-1 to TRBJ2-2; 8 nucleotides line up with TRBD1. The CDR3 has 17 amino acids. CDR1 and CDR2 from the germline V gene are MGHDK and SYGVNS. The V and J ends lost 6 bases and 4 bases, in that order; junction bases with no gene match: 13. The CDR3 protein is CASRGQGRGIGTGELFF. The CDR3 nucleotides read TGTGCCAGCAGAGGACAGGGCAGGGGTATTGGCACCGGGGAGCTGTTTTTT.

The chain uses TRBV19 and TRBJ1-2; D is undetermined. The V gene's germline CDR1 is LNHDA and CDR2 SQIVND (reference sequence). The V end lost 8 bases, the J end lost 9 bases, and 22 bases lay between the germline ends. The CDR3 spans 14 residues. The CDR3 sequence: CASHVGPLPGSYTF. CDR3 DNA: TGTGCCAGTCACGTTGGACCTCTCCCTGGTAGCTACACCTTC.

The chain is built from TRBV2 and TRBJ2-1; D unclear. CDR3 length: 13 amino acids. Trimming took off 6 bases at V and 8 bases at J, with 14 bases between the two ends. The V gene's germline CDR1 is SNHLY and CDR2 FYNNEI. The CDR3 region has the DNA TGTGCCAGCAGCCCCGTTACGATCGATGAGCAGTTCTTC. As protein: CASSPVTIDEQFF.

The V and J genes are TRBV11-2 and TRBJ1-2; possible D gene TRBD1, 5 bases. Trimming removed 3 bases at V and 4 bases at J, with 12 bases between. The germline CDR1 and CDR2 sequences are SGHAT and FQNNGV. The CDR3 loop spans 14 amino acids. The CDR3: CASSLDPRGYGYTF. CDR3 sequence (DNA): TGTGCCAGCAGCTTGGACCCTAGGGGCTATGGCTACACCTTC.

The chain joins TRBV20-1 to TRBJ2-1; 7 nucleotides align to TRBD1. This CDR3 region has 11 residues. Per germline, CDR1 DFQATT and CDR2 SNEGSKA (reference sequence). Trimming at V came to 3 bases and at J to 15 bases, leaving 8 bases not matched to a gene. CDR3 residues: CSARAGGMAFF. For the CDR3, the DNA is TGCAGTGCTAGGGCAGGGGGTATGGCGTTCTTC.

The J gene is TRBJ1-1, the V gene TRBV5-1; D remains ambiguous. The V gene's germline CDR1 is SGHRS and CDR2 YFSETQ. Trimming pared 3 bases from V and 0 bases from J, leaving 12 bases between. The length of the CDR3 is 15 residues. CDR3 sequence: CASSSPEGMNTEAFF. DNA for the CDR3: TGCGCCAGCAGCTCGCCAGAGGGTATGAACACTGAAGCTTTCTTT. Using reference TRBV5-1 and TRBJ1-1 for the parts outside the CDR3, the full variable domain is KAGVTQTPRYLIKTRGQQVTLSCSPISGHRSVSWYQQTPGQGLQFLFEYFSETQRNKGNFPGRFSGRQFSNSRSEMNVSTLELGDSALYLCASSSPEGMNTEAFFGQGTRLTVV.

The V gene is TRBV28, the J gene TRBJ1-5; 7 positions agree with TRBD1. The CDR3 spans 13 residues. CDR1 is MDHEN and CDR2 is SYDVKM in the germline V gene. V shed 5 bases and J 10 bases; nucleotides not matched to a gene: 8. The CDR3 reads CASSGTAIVPQHF. The CDR3 DNA is TGTGCCAGCAGTGGGACAGCGATCGTTCCCCAGCATTTT. Combining the CDR3 with reference TRBV28 and TRBJ1-5 gives the whole variable domain DVKVTQSSRYLVKRTGEKVFLECVQDMDHENMFWYRQDPGLGLRLIYFSYDVKMKEKGDIPEGYSVSREKKERFSLILESASTNQTSMYLCASSGTAIVPQHFGDGTRLSIL.

The rearrangement joins TRBV11-2 to TRBJ2-7, with TRBD1 matching over 8 bases. J was trimmed by 5 bases and V by 5 bases; bases with no gene match: 5. CDR1 and CDR2 (germline): SGHAT, FQNNGV. The CDR3 sequence is 13 residues long. The CDR3 bases are TGTGCCAGCAGCCCGGACAGGGTGAACGAGCAGTACTTC. It yields the protein CASSPDRVNEQYF.

The chain recombines TRBV5-1 with TRBJ2-3; perhaps TRBD2 as D (6 bases). Trimming took off 4 bases at V and 1 base at J, with 16 bases between the two ends. CDR1 is SGHRS and CDR2 is YFSETQ in the germline V gene. The CDR3 extends over 16 amino acids. The CDR3 loop is CASSPPRGTGTDTQYF. The CDR3 coding sequence is TGCGCCAGCAGCCCACCCCGGGGGACCGGCACAGATACGCAGTATTTT.